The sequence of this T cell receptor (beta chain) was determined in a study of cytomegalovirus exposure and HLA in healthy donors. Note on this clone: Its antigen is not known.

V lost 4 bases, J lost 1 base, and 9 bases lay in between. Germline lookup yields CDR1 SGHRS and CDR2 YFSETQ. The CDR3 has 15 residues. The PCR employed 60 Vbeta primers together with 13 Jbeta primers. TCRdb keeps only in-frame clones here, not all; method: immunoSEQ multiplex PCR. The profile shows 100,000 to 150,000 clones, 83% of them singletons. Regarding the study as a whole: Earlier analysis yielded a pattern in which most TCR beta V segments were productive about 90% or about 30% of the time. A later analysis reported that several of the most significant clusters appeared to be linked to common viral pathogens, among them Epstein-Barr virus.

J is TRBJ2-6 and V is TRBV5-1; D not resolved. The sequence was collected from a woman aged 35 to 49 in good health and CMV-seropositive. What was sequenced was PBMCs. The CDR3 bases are TGCGCCAGCAGCCCCCTAACGTCTGGGGCCAACGTCCTGACTTTC. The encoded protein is CASSPLTSGANVLTF.